This entry lists 32 T cell receptor beta chains sequenced from one sample in a study of control samples from healthy donors and cancer patients. The repertoire was sequenced with immunoSEQ multiplex PCR; TCRdb's copy has only in-frame clones and lacks some. The table lists roughly 400,000 clones, approximately 90% of them singletons. Sequenced material: PBMCs. The receptors come from a man aged 40-55 years with head and neck cancer.

The chain carries TRBV19 and TRBJ2-7; weak D call: TRBD1 (5 bases). CDR1 and CDR2 from the germline V gene are LNHDA and SQIVND (reference sequence). The CDR3 extends over 13 amino acids. V was cut by 1 base and J by 3 bases, with 7 bases left in between. DNA of the CDR3: TGTGCCAGTAGTATAGGGCAGGGCTACGAGCAGTACTTC. Its protein product is CASSIGQGYEQYF.

The chain combines TRBV28 with TRBJ2-1, with TRBD2 identical over 14 bases. With 5 bases clipped from V and 4 bases from J, the junction kept 13 bases outside the gene matches. CDR3 size: 19 residues. The germline V gene has CDR1 MDHEN and CDR2 SYDVKM. The CDR3 nucleotides read TGTGCCAGCAGTCTCCGCCCCGGGACTAGCGGGAGTTCTTACAATGAGCAGTTCTTC. Translating it yields CASSLRPGTSGSSYNEQFF.

About this clone itself: Other DNA sequences from this sample encode an identical CDR3 as well. The CDR3 sequence: CASSLRGLNTEAFF. In DNA, the CDR3 is TGTGCCAGCAGCTTGAGAGGGTTGAACACTGAAGCTTTCTTT. The genes are TRBV5-8 and TRBJ1-1; D gene ambiguous. The CDR3 extends over 14 amino acids. V shed 1 base and J shed 0 bases, with 7 bases lying between them. Germline CDR1 SGHTS, CDR2 YDEGEE.

Only a few counts were recorded for this clone. The V call is TRBV9, the J call TRBJ1-4; no firm D call. V shed 4 bases and J shed 5 bases, with 15 bases lying between them. Germline V gene data show CDR1 as SGDLS and CDR2 as YYNGEE. CDR3 size: 15 residues. The CDR3 region has the DNA TGTGCCAGCAGCCCCAGGACGGGGAGGAATGAAAAACTGTTTTTT. The encoded protein is CASSPRTGRNEKLFF.

V usage is TRBV5-4 and J usage is TRBJ2-5; D call uncertain. Trimming took off 0 bases at V and 1 base at J, with 10 bases between the two ends. CDR1 is SGHNT and CDR2 is YYREEE in the germline V gene (reference sequence). CDR3 length equals 15 residues. CDR3 region: CASSLVATGQETQYF. CDR3 bases: TGTGCCAGCAGCTTGGTGGCTACGGGCCAAGAGACCCAGTACTTC.

V gene TRBV10-3 combines with J gene TRBJ2-7, with a possible D match to TRBD1 (6 bases). The CDR3 loop spans 14 amino acids. Germline CDR1 ENHRY, CDR2 SYGVKD. V dropped 2 bases and J dropped 2 bases, with 10 bases sitting between them. CDR3: CAISEDRRPYEQYF. Here the CDR3 DNA reads TGTGCCATCAGTGAGGACAGGAGGCCCTACGAGCAGTACTTC.

The chain uses TRBV24-1 and TRBJ2-3; maybe TRBD2 (5 bases). Germline V lookup: CDR1 KGHDR, CDR2 SFDVKD. The V gene lost 6 bases and the J gene lost 2 bases, with 14 bases spanning the gap. This CDR3 region has 15 residues. The CDR3 spells CATSSSRAVTDTQYF. CDR3 DNA: TGTGCCACCAGTTCCTCGCGGGCGGTCACAGATACGCAGTATTTT.

The rearrangement uses TRBV29-1 and TRBJ1-1; D unresolved. CDR3 length equals 14 residues. Trimming left V 6 bases short and J 3 bases short, with 17 bases between. The germline gives CDR1 SQVTM, CDR2 ANQGSEA. CDR3 sequence: CSVQSGNGYTEAFF. In DNA form, the CDR3 reads TGCAGCGTCCAGTCGGGGAATGGGTACACTGAAGCTTTCTTT.

Written as DNA, the CDR3 is TGCGCCAGCCAGCTTGGGACAGGGAACACCGGGGAGCTGTTTTTT. Amino acid sequence: CASQLGTGNTGELFF. The chain employs TRBV5-1 and TRBJ2-2; 8 bases match TRBD1. V shed 7 bases, J shed 1 base, and the junction held 6 bases outside the gene matches. Germline V CDR1 and CDR2: SGHRS, YFSETQ. The CDR3 covers 15 residues.

V gene TRBV5-1 combines with J gene TRBJ2-2; TRBD2 matches at 8 bases. CDR1 and CDR2 from the germline V gene are SGHRS and YFSETQ. The trim removed 0 bases at V and 4 bases at J, leaving 2 bases unmatched. This CDR3 is 15 amino acids long. CDR3 nucleotides: TGCGCCAGCAGCTTGGGGACTAGCTTCACCGGGGAGCTGTTTTTT. Its translation: CASSLGTSFTGELFF. Filled out from reference TRBV5-1 and TRBJ2-2, the complete variable domain reads KAGVTQTPRYLIKTRGQQVTLSCSPISGHRSVSWYQQTPGQGLQFLFEYFSETQRNKGNFPGRFSGRQFSNSRSEMNVSTLELGDSALYLCASSLGTSFTGELFFGEGSRLTVL.

The rearrangement joins TRBV11-3 to TRBJ2-1; 7 bases are a match to TRBD1. Trimming took 2 bases from V and 0 from J; bases not matched to a gene: 4. The CDR3 sequence is 16 residues long. Germline values: CDR1 SGHNT, CDR2 YENEEA. CDR3 DNA sequence: TGTGCCAGCAGCTTATTTAAGGGGGCCTCCTACAATGAGCAGTTCTTC. Encoded protein: CASSLFKGASYNEQFF.

The chain recombines TRBV19 with TRBJ2-3, with D possibly being TRBD1 (6 bases). The CDR3 is 17 residues long. Trimming stripped 2 bases from V and 0 bases from J, with 15 bases between. The germline V gene encodes CDR1 LNHDA and CDR2 SQIVND (reference sequence). The CDR3 DNA reads as TGTGCCAGTAGTATATTCGAGGGGGATACCAGCACAGATACGCAGTATTTT. As protein: CASSIFEGDTSTDTQYF.

The chain has TRBV10-2 and TRBJ1-4, with D unresolved. The CDR3 is 14 amino acids. The germline gives CDR1 WSHSY, CDR2 SAAADI. V was pared by 7 bases and J by 0 bases, with 9 bases between. CDR3 nucleotide sequence: TGCGCCAGCATGGCAGGAGCAACTAATGAAAAACTGTTTTTT. It encodes CASMAGATNEKLFF.

CDR3 protein: CATSRAGDQPQHF. Written as DNA, the CDR3 is TGTGCCACCAGTAGGGCAGGGGATCAGCCCCAGCATTTT. The genes are TRBV24-1 and TRBJ1-5; the D gene is possibly TRBD1 (6 bases). V gave up 6 bases and J gave up 5 bases, with 10 bases separating them. CDR3 length: 13 amino acids. In germline, CDR1 is KGHDR, CDR2 SFDVKD.

This clone has only one observation. V and J are TRBV27 and TRBJ2-5; 10 nucleotides match TRBD2. Germline V gene data show CDR1 as MNHEY and CDR2 as SMNVEV (reference sequence). V lost 6 bases and J lost 3; bases outside the gene matches: 1. CDR3 length equals 13 residues. The DNA of the CDR3 is TGTGCCAGCAGACTAGCGGGAAAAGAGACCCAGTACTTC. Translation: CASRLAGKETQYF.

The V call is TRBV2, the J call TRBJ2-6; D uncertain. CDR3 length: 15 residues. V lost 4 bases and J 0 bases, leaving 7 bases between the germline ends. Germline V gives CDR1 SNHLY, CDR2 FYNNEI. The CDR3 region is CASSVLTSGANVLTF. As DNA, the CDR3 is TGTGCCAGCAGTGTATTGACCTCTGGGGCCAACGTCCTGACTTTC.

The chain employs TRBV7-9 and TRBJ2-2; 7 bases align to TRBD1. V gave up 1 base and J gave up 0 bases; unmatched junction bases: 2. This CDR3 has 16 amino acids. Germline V gives CDR1 SEHNR, CDR2 FQNEAQ (reference sequence). The CDR3 nucleotides are TGTGCCAGCAGCTTAGGAGGGGGCACGAACACCGGGGAGCTGTTTTTT. Its translation: CASSLGGGTNTGELFF. Filled out from reference TRBV7-9 and TRBJ2-2, the complete variable domain reads DTGVSQNPRHKITKRGQNVTFRCDPISEHNRLYWYRQTLGQGPEFLTYFQNEAQLEKSRLLSDRFSAERPKGSFSTLEIQRTEQGDSAMYLCASSLGGGTNTGELFFGEGSRLTVL.

The chain links TRBV11-2 to TRBJ1-2; a possible D gene is TRBD1 (5 bases). Germline V lookup: CDR1 SGHAT, CDR2 FQNNGV. The ends were cut back, 3 bases at V and 0 bases at J, with 17 bases in the middle. The CDR3 contains 17 residues. The CDR3 region is CASSFGPGALTNYGYTF. The CDR3 region has the DNA TGTGCCAGCAGCTTTGGGCCCGGGGCGCTCACTAACTATGGCTACACCTTC.

This sequence joins TRBV3-1 (or the pseudogene TRBV3-2) and TRBJ1-1; the D is unclear. There are 16 residues in the CDR3. Germline V gene sequence: CDR1 LGHDT, CDR2 YNNKEL (reference sequence). V lost 4 bases and J lost 0, with 15 bases in between. CDR3 nucleotides: TGTGCCAGCAGCCCGCGTAGTACAGACTTGAACACTGAAGCTTTCTTT. Translation: CASSPRSTDLNTEAFF.

The genes are TRBV3-1 (or the pseudogene TRBV3-2) and TRBJ2-4, with D possibly matching TRBD2 (7 bases). With 6 bases removed from V and 5 bases from J, the gap between germline ends came to 14 bases. The CDR3 loop spans 14 amino acids. Germline CDR1 reads LGHDT; CDR2 reads YNNKEL (reference sequence). CDR3 in amino acids: CASRSRGAQNIQYF. CDR3 coding DNA: TGTGCCAGCAGGAGTCGGGGGGCCCAAAACATTCAGTACTTC.

The chain employs TRBV4-2 and TRBJ2-2; TRBD2 agrees at 8 bases. This CDR3 region has 20 residues. Germline V CDR1 and CDR2: LGHNA, YNFKEQ. J gave up 0 bases and V 4 bases, and 16 bases lay outside the gene matches. DNA of the CDR3: TGTGCCAGCAGCCCTGGCTACGGGACTAGTAGGGAACCGAACACCGGGGAGCTGTTTTTT. It codes for CASSPGYGTSREPNTGELFF.

This clone has just one count. DNA of the CDR3: TGTGCCAGCAGCCAAGACGAAGGGGGCCGAGCCGAGCAGTACTTC. It yields the protein CASSQDEGGRAEQYF. The J gene is TRBJ2-7, the V gene TRBV3-1 (or the pseudogene TRBV3-2); 7 bases align to TRBD1. The germline V gene encodes CDR1 LGHDT and CDR2 YNNKEL (reference sequence). V lost 0 bases and J lost 6; bases outside the gene matches: 8. There are 15 residues in the CDR3.

V gene TRBV30 combines with J gene TRBJ2-7; 11 positions match TRBD1. The CDR3 has 16 amino acids. Germline values: CDR1 GTSNPN, CDR2 SVGIG (reference sequence). With 0 bases clipped from V and 4 bases from J, the junction kept 8 bases outside the gene matches. The CDR3 loop is CAWSVITGTGGYEQYF. In nucleotides, the CDR3 is TGTGCCTGGAGTGTGATAACCGGGACAGGGGGGTACGAGCAGTACTTC.

The chain recombines TRBV19 with TRBJ2-1, with a weak D call TRBD2 (7 bases). The CDR3 totals 15 residues. Per germline, CDR1 LNHDA and CDR2 SQIVND (reference sequence). V was shortened by 3 bases and J by 7 bases, with 16 bases between the two germline ends. The DNA of the CDR3 is TGTGCCAGTAGTATCGAGGGCAGGGGAGGGAATGAGCAGTTCTTC. Residues: CASSIEGRGGNEQFF.

This chain joins TRBV27 and TRBJ2-2; the match to TRBD1 covers 7 bases. The trim removed 3 bases at V and 2 bases at J, leaving 9 bases unmatched. CDR1 is MNHEY, CDR2 SMNVEV, per germline (reference sequence). This CDR3 comprises 17 residues. The CDR3 is CASSLAVRQGNTGELFF. The CDR3 DNA reads TGTGCCAGCAGTTTGGCGGTGAGACAGGGAAACACCGGGGAGCTGTTTTTT.

V and J are TRBV7-9 and TRBJ1-2, with a tentative D call TRBD1 (5 bases). V was trimmed by 5 bases and J by 3 bases, leaving 19 bases between them. Germline CDR1 is SEHNR and CDR2 is FQNEAQ (reference sequence). This CDR3 is 16 amino acids long. The DNA for the CDR3 is TGTGCCAGCAGCCAAATTACGGGGCATGGGGACTATGGCTACACCTTC. It specifies CASSQITGHGDYGYTF.

The CDR3 DNA reads as TGTGCCAGCAGTTCGGGACCAGGGAGGGAGACCCAGTACTTC. Protein: CASSSGPGRETQYF. This chain joins TRBV6-6 and TRBJ2-5, with D tentatively TRBD2 (6 bases). The germline CDR1 and CDR2 sequences are MNHNY and SVGAGI (reference sequence). The CDR3 extends over 14 amino acids. Deletions cut 4 bases from V and 5 bases from J, with 14 bases between.

The chain combines TRBV9 with TRBJ2-6, with 8 bases matching TRBD1. The CDR3 is 17 residues long. Germline V gene sequence: CDR1 SGDLS, CDR2 YYNGEE. V lost 6 bases and J lost 0; bases outside the gene matches: 8. CDR3 nucleotide sequence: TGTGCCAGCACCCTCGGGACAGGCTACTCTGGGGCCAACGTCCTGACTTTC. Its protein product is CASTLGTGYSGANVLTF.

This clone has just one count. The CDR3 nucleotides are TGTGCCAGCAGCTTATACGGGGCCGGGGGCACAGATACGCAGTATTTT. Amino acids: CASSLYGAGGTDTQYF. J is TRBJ2-3 and V is TRBV7-3; D is tentatively TRBD1 or TRBD2 (5 bases each). Germline V gene sequence: CDR1 SGHTA, CDR2 FQGTGA. The CDR3 sequence is 16 residues long. V was pared by 2 bases and J by 1 base, with 13 bases between.

V gene TRBV18 combines with J gene TRBJ2-3; 8 bases map to TRBD2. With V trimmed by 5 bases and J by 2 bases, 9 bases remained unmatched. Germline V gene data show CDR1 as KGHSH and CDR2 as LQKENI. This CDR3 region has 16 residues. The CDR3 loop is CASSILAGLTTDTQYF. DNA for the CDR3: TGTGCCAGCTCAATCCTAGCGGGTCTAACCACAGATACGCAGTATTTT.

On this clone: Additional DNA sequences in this sample encode the identical CDR3. The V gene is TRBV7-2, the J gene TRBJ1-1, with TRBD1 matching 10 bases. The CDR3 is made up of 13 amino acids. After removal of 2 bases from V and 8 bases from J, the junction contained 2 bases not matched to a gene. The germline gives CDR1 SGHTA, CDR2 FQGNSA. For the CDR3, the DNA is TGTGCCAGCAGCTTACCGGGACAGGGGGAAGCTTTCTTT. It yields the protein CASSLPGQGEAFF. The complete variable domain, with remaining parts taken from reference TRBV7-2 and TRBJ1-1, reads GAGVSQSPSNKVTEKGKDVELRCDPISGHTALYWYRQSLGQGLEFLIYFQGNSAPDKSGLPSDRFSAERTGGSVSTLTIQRTQQEDSAVYLCASSLPGQGEAFFGQGTRLTVV.

Regarding this clone: A much larger clone is a single base away; this may be a read error. Other DNA sequences of this sample code for an identical CDR3. The chain has TRBV23-1 and TRBJ1-6; D gene uncertain. TRBV23-1 is marked as an open reading frame, function uncertain. The CDR3 is 10 amino acids. Trimming shortened V by 4 bases and J by 13 bases, and 5 bases separated the two germline ends. The chain's CDR3 is CASSLSPLHF. CDR3 DNA sequence: TGCGCCAGCAGTCTTTCGCCCCTCCACTTT.